This TCR beta chain was captured by sequencing in a study of radiotherapy plus CTLA-4 blockade in lung cancer. Receiving focal radiation plus CTLA-4 blockade with ipilimumab were patients who had chemo-refractory metastatic non-small-cell lung cancer. A note on this clone: Its specificity is not known.

V was pared by 4 bases and J by 0 bases, with 9 bases between. The CDR3 extends over 15 amino acids. Germline-derived CDR1 and CDR2 are SNHLY and FYNNEI. The repertoire was sequenced with immunoSEQ multiplex PCR; TCRdb's copy has only in-frame clones and lacks some. This table has around 99,000 clones, about 86% appearing once. General observations from the study: An expansion of tumor-derived TCR clones occurred in blood after radiotherapy plus ipilimumab. Per reports, early blood T cell clone dynamics, plus interferon-beta, forecast response most strongly.

This sequence joins TRBV2 and TRBJ2-2; no definite D call. The receptor's source is a human donor with non-small cell lung cancer that progressed on radiotherapy plus ipilimumab. Sample: peripheral blood, taken from a patient treated with radiotherapy plus ipilimumab. The CDR3 DNA reads TGTGCCAGCAGTGTTCTGCGTACGAACACCGGGGAGCTGTTTTTT. As protein: CASSVLRTNTGELFF.